These 7 T cell receptor beta chains were sequenced from one sample in a study of neurological immune-mediated disorders. From the 5' RACE reads, TCRdb called clonotypes with MiXCR, one entry per CDR3 protein. The repertoire includes 45,000 to 55,000 distinct CDR3 sequences, approximately 10% of them detected once, and about 20% sits in the top ten. The sample comprised PBMCs. The receptors here all came from a middle-aged woman with HTLV-1-associated myelopathy (HAM/TSP).

This clonotype was seen repeatedly, ten times or more. The J gene is TRBJ1-5, the V gene TRBV19; D gene uncertain. The length of the CDR3 is 16 residues. The germline V gene encodes CDR1 LNHDA and CDR2 SQIVND (reference sequence). Between the trimmed V and J ends, which lost 0 bases and 8 bases, there was a span of 17 bases. The CDR3 region is CASSIDRVASRKPQHF. DNA for the CDR3: TGTGCCAGTAGTATAGATAGAGTCGCCAGCCGAAAGCCCCAGCATTTT.

This clonotype was seen at least ten times. The chain recombines TRBV20-1 with TRBJ1-1; 7 nucleotides align to TRBD1. Germline trimming cut 0 bases from V and 1 base from J; bases unmatched to any gene: 2. The CDR3 runs to 14 residues. Germline CDR1 reads DFQATT; CDR2 reads SNEGSKA (reference sequence). The CDR3 protein is CSAREQGWNTEAFF. The CDR3 nucleotides are TGCAGTGCTAGAGAACAGGGGTGGAACACTGAAGCTTTCTTT.

This clonotype occurred many times. CDR3: CASSERRLTAKNIQYF. The DNA of the CDR3 is TGTGCCAGCAGTGAAAGGAGACTGACAGCCAAAAACATTCAGTACTTC. V and J are TRBV2 and TRBJ2-4; D ambiguous. CDR3 length: 16 amino acids. In germline, CDR1 is SNHLY, CDR2 FYNNEI. Trimming cost V 2 bases and J 0 bases, with 11 bases left between them.

This clonotype was recorded at least ten times. This rearrangement joins TRBV7-2 to TRBJ2-7; no firm D call. This CDR3 has 15 residues. Trimming took off 5 bases at V and 4 bases at J, with 18 bases between the two ends. The V gene's germline CDR1 is SGHTA and CDR2 FQGNSA. CDR3 bases: TGTGCCAGCAGCCAATACCCCAACCAAGGGTACGAGCAGTACTTC. Translation gives CASSQYPNQGYEQYF.

This clonotype was seen repeatedly, ten times or more. This CDR3 is CASSDGISDTQYF. The CDR3 DNA reads as TGCGCCAGCAGTGACGGGATATCAGATACGCAGTATTTT. The V and J genes are TRBV10-1 and TRBJ2-3; D is possibly TRBD2 (5 bases). V dropped 3 bases and J dropped 4 bases, with 8 bases sitting between them. Germline assignment: CDR1 WNHNN and CDR2 SYGVQD (reference sequence). The CDR3 is 13 residues long.

This clonotype was seen repeatedly, ten times or more. The rearrangement uses TRBV24-1 and TRBJ1-5, with 7 nucleotides matching TRBD1. This CDR3 has 14 residues. Germline CDR1 KGHDR, CDR2 SFDVKD. V gave up 7 bases and J gave up 7 bases; unmatched junction bases: 9. CDR3 DNA: TGTGCCACCAGCCCAACAGGGGCAGGGCAGCCCCAGCATTTT. It yields the protein CATSPTGAGQPQHF.

The table lists this clonotype with many counts. This sequence joins TRBV5-4 and TRBJ1-5, with no clear D. Trimming took 4 bases from V and 4 from J, leaving 6 bases between them. The CDR3 is made up of 12 amino acids. CDR1 is SGHNT, CDR2 YYREEE, per germline (reference sequence). The CDR3 DNA is TGTGCCAGCAGCGCCCCGAATCAGCCCCAGCATTTT. Protein product: CASSAPNQPQHF.